This T cell receptor beta chain originates from a study of CD8 T cells in ankylosing spondylitis. TCRdb re-called the 5' RACE reads through MiXCR, storing one row per CDR3 protein. The table has about 160,000 distinct CDR3 sequences, roughly 10% seen once. Only a few counts were recorded for this clonotype. The receptor's source is a female donor with ankylosing spondylitis or in good health (not recorded which). Source material: blood, either unsorted or a sorted T cell fraction (not recorded which).

For the CDR3, the DNA is TGTGCCAGCAGTCTTGGACAGGGGTTCCGTCAGCCCCAGCATTTT. This gives the protein CASSLGQGFRQPQHF. The rearrangement links TRBV28 to TRBJ1-5, with 9 nucleotides matching TRBD1. This CDR3 is 15 amino acids long. Germline assignment: CDR1 MDHEN and CDR2 SYDVKM. After removal of 5 bases from V and 6 bases from J, the junction contained 8 bases not matched to a gene.